The 5 T cell receptor beta chains below all came from one sample that was sequenced in a study of blood T cell repertoires in COVID-19 (dated by TCRdb to about 2020). Library prep was done by the immunoSEQ multiplex PCR assay. TCRdb holds this immuneACCESS table with in-frame rearrangements only. Some clones are missing; in checked studies, unresolved V genes explain under half, and the rest has no known cause. The sample includes approximately 300,000 clones, with roughly 88% observed a single time. The ten largest make up under 2% of the sample. Sequencing used peripheral blood. The receptors come from a woman aged 45-59 years with acute or convalescent COVID-19.

The chain employs TRBV19 and TRBJ2-1, with D unresolved. The germline V gene has CDR1 LNHDA and CDR2 SQIVND (reference sequence). The CDR3 contains 12 residues. With 3 bases removed from V and 6 bases from J, the gap between germline ends came to 6 bases. The CDR3 region is CASSITGNEQFF. The CDR3 bases are TGTGCCAGTAGTATCACCGGCAATGAGCAGTTCTTC. The whole variable domain, filled in from reference TRBV19 and TRBJ2-1, reads DGGITQSPKYLFRKEGQNVTLSCEQNLNHDAMYWYRQDPGQGLRLIYYSQIVNDFQKGDIAEGYSVSREKKESFPLTVTSAQKNPTAFYLCASSITGNEQFFGPGTRLTVL.

V is TRBV13 and J is TRBJ2-1, with a possible D match to TRBD1 (6 bases). Germline V gene lookup returns CDR1 PRHDT and CDR2 FYEKMQ (reference sequence). The CDR3 sequence is 15 residues long. The V end was cut by 5 bases, the J end by 5 bases, with 16 bases between. This CDR3 is CASSQWPGEHNEQFF. The DNA of the CDR3 is TGTGCCAGCAGCCAATGGCCAGGGGAACACAATGAGCAGTTCTTC.

In regard to this clone: Its ends do not fully match the called genes, so a read error is possible. J is TRBJ1-4 and V is TRBV15; TRBD1 agrees at 7 bases. The CDR3 has 15 residues. Germline loops: CDR1 LNHNV, CDR2 YYDKDF (reference sequence). The CDR3 DNA reads as TGTGCCACCCGCAGTGGACAGGCTTTTAATGAAAAACTGTTTTTT. Residues: CATRSGQAFNEKLFF.

V usage is TRBV7-2 and J usage is TRBJ1-2; D might be TRBD1 (5 bases). CDR3 length: 14 amino acids. Per the germline V gene, CDR1 is SGHTA and CDR2 is FQGNSA. Trimming removed 6 bases from V and 2 bases from J, with 13 bases in between. The CDR3 region is CASSLTDLNYGYTF. The CDR3 coding sequence is TGTGCCAGCAGTCTGACAGATTTAAACTATGGCTACACCTTC.

The gene calls are TRBV19 and TRBJ1-5; 10 bases are shared with TRBD1. The trim removed 3 bases at V and 4 bases at J, leaving 3 bases unmatched. The CDR3 covers 15 residues. CDR1 and CDR2 (germline): LNHDA, SQIVND (reference sequence). CDR3 sequence: CASSIRDRGNQPQHF. CDR3 DNA sequence: TGTGCCAGTAGTATCAGGGACAGGGGTAATCAGCCCCAGCATTTT.